The 9 T cell receptor beta chains below were found in one sample sequenced in a study of Graves' ophthalmopathy and Graves' hyperthyroidism. Amplifying from RNA transcripts, the study obtained TCR beta CDR3 regions. Following a first-round RT-PCR that used HTBI primers, a second-round multiplex PCR was carried out. TCRdb re-analysed the multiplex PCR reads in MiXCR, keeping a single row per CDR3 protein. This table has about 480,000 distinct CDR3 sequences, approximately 15% appearing once. The sequenced material came from blood. The receptors stem from a woman aged 25-40 years with Graves' ophthalmopathy.

The gene calls are TRBV30 and TRBJ2-2; D unclear. Germline V gene data show CDR1 as GTSNPN and CDR2 as SVGIG (reference sequence). The CDR3 consists of 13 residues. Trimming took off 1 base at V and 6 bases at J, with 9 bases between the two ends. CDR3 sequence reads: CAWSGLNAGELFF. CDR3 bases: TGTGCCTGGAGTGGTCTAAACGCCGGGGAGCTGTTTTTT. The entire variable domain, with the rest obtained from reference TRBV30 and TRBJ2-2, is as follows: SQTIHQWPATLVQPVGSPLSLECTVEGTSNPNLYWYRQAAGRGLQLLFYSVGIGQISSEVPQNLSASRPQDRQFILSSKKLLLSDSGFYLCAWSGLNAGELFFGEGSRLTVL.

This clonotype was observed a handful of times. At one of its ends the junction is not consistent with the germline gene, which may arise from a read error. The genes are TRBV20-1 and TRBJ2-7; possible D gene TRBD1, 6 bases. The CDR3 contains 14 residues. The germline V gene has CDR1 DFQATT and CDR2 SNEGSKA (reference sequence). The chain's CDR3 is CSARVPGQSYEQYF. The CDR3 nucleotides read TGCAGTGCGAGAGTCCCCGGACAGAGCTACGAGCAGTACTTC.

The sample holds many counts of this clonotype. V gene TRBV28 combines with J gene TRBJ2-7; no definite D call. The CDR3 spans 13 residues. Trimming took 3 bases from V and 3 from J, leaving 9 bases between them. Per germline, CDR1 MDHEN and CDR2 SYDVKM. Written as DNA, the CDR3 is TGTGCCAGCAGTTTGTCGGACGGCTACGAGCAGTACTTC. Residues: CASSLSDGYEQYF.

Notes on this clonotype: Mismatch with germline at one junction end may stem from a read error. The rearrangement links TRBV11-1 to TRBJ2-5, with D tentatively TRBD2 (6 bases). CDR1 and CDR2 (germline): SGHAT, FQDESV (reference sequence). This CDR3 has 13 residues. CDR3 sequence (DNA): TGTGCCAGCAGCTGGAGGGGAAAGGAGACCCGGTACTTC. Protein: CASSWRGKETRYF.

This clonotype has a count of ten or more. This chain links TRBV30 with TRBJ1-2; TRBD1 is a possible D gene (5 bases). The CDR3 has 14 residues. Trimming removed 0 bases from V and 1 base from J, with 9 bases in between. From germline, CDR1 is GTSNPN and CDR2 SVGIG (reference sequence). CDR3 loop: CAWSVRGINYGYTF. The CDR3 DNA is TGTGCCTGGAGTGTACGGGGGATTAACTATGGCTACACCTTC.

This clonotype was counted at least ten times. The V and J genes are TRBV7-9 and TRBJ1-5; D uncertain. V lost 5 bases and J lost 10, with 18 bases in between. The CDR3 is 14 residues long. The germline CDR1 and CDR2 sequences are SEHNR and FQNEAQ (reference sequence). The CDR3 protein is CASSPRGAPYPQHF. Written as DNA, the CDR3 is TGTGCCAGCAGCCCCCGCGGAGCGCCCTATCCCCAGCATTTT.

This clonotype was seen many times. The chain recombines TRBV30 with TRBJ2-2; unclear D gene. CDR1 and CDR2 from the germline V gene are GTSNPN and SVGIG (reference sequence). Trimming stripped 2 bases from V and 3 bases from J, with 4 bases between. CDR3 length: 12 residues. This CDR3 reads CAWSPDTGELFF. The CDR3 DNA is TGTGCCTGGAGTCCCGACACCGGGGAGCTGTTTTTT.

This clonotype has at least ten counts. This chain links TRBV28 with TRBJ2-7, with D possibly being TRBD2 (6 bases). Germline lookup yields CDR1 MDHEN and CDR2 SYDVKM. The V end was cut by 4 bases, the J end by 0 bases, with 13 bases between. The CDR3 consists of 15 residues. CDR3 protein: CASSWDSSFSYEQYF. The CDR3 bases are TGTGCCAGCAGTTGGGACTCATCCTTCTCCTACGAGCAGTACTTC.

There are many counts of this clonotype. The V gene is TRBV19, the J gene TRBJ1-2; D gene uncertain. CDR1 and CDR2 (germline): LNHDA, SQIVND (reference sequence). V lost 6 bases, J lost 2 bases, and 22 bases lay in between. The CDR3 sequence is 17 residues long. The CDR3 DNA is TGTGCCAGTAGCGCCCGGACGGCAACCGCTCCCAACTATGGCTACACCTTC. Its protein is CASSARTATAPNYGYTF.